This TCR beta chain was sequenced in a study of CD8 T cells in ankylosing spondylitis. General study points: Both synovial fluid and blood in reactive arthritis had previously been reported to carry some motif variants. One TCR beta motif, made up of about 8 highly homologous variants, appeared characteristic of ankylosing spondylitis blood. Matched ankylosing spondylitis synovial fluid reportedly showed significant enrichment of disease-linked clones.

Library preparation for TCR beta used quantitative 5'-RACE with molecular barcodes. TCRdb itself ran the 5' RACE reads through MiXCR, one entry per CDR3 protein. The sample has some 220,000 distinct CDR3 sequences; just under 7.5% are singletons. This clonotype was found many times. Its antigen is currently unknown. The CDR3 spans 18 residues. The V end lost 6 bases, the J end lost 3 bases, and 26 bases lay between the germline ends. From germline, CDR1 is MDHEN and CDR2 SYDVKM. The sequencing input was blood, either unsorted or a sorted T cell fraction (not recorded which). The sequence derives from a male donor with ankylosing spondylitis. The V and J genes are TRBV28 and TRBJ1-2; D is possibly TRBD1 (6 bases). CDR3 DNA sequence: TGTGCCAGCAGCCCGATATTGACCCTCCTCAGGGGCGACTATGGCTACACCTTC. As protein: CASSPILTLLRGDYGYTF.